Sequencing of this T cell receptor beta chain was carried out in a study of T-cell memory formation after mild COVID-19. The V segment lost 6 bases and the J segment 2 bases; nucleotides outside the gene matches: 3. Germline values: CDR1 DFQATT, CDR2 SNEGSKA (reference sequence). This CDR3 has 13 amino acids. TCRdb used MiXCR to reprocess the 5' RACE reads, holding one entry per CDR3 protein. The data show about 110,000 distinct CDR3 sequences, 9.5% to 15% seen once. This clonotype was recorded at least ten times. The sequenced sample consisted of PBMCs or a T cell subset sorted from them (not recorded which). This clonotype was obtained from an adult woman who had mild COVID-19 (a few samples of this study predate the infection). Cell type and time point are not known. The V call is TRBV20-1, the J call TRBJ2-7, with 11 bases that match TRBD2. CDR3 sequence: CSAGTSGPYEQYF. The CDR3 region has the DNA TGCAGTGCCGGGACTAGCGGACCCTACGAGCAGTACTTC.